Listed below are T cell receptor beta chains from one sample, sequenced in a study of identical twins. One entry per CDR3 protein results from TCRdb running MiXCR on the 5' RACE reads. The profile shows 450,000 or so distinct CDR3 sequences, less than 25% of them singletons. These data were also filed under a second study, of T cells expressing NK-cell markers.

Sequences were obtained from CD4+ T cells sorted from blood. The receptors derive from a woman younger than 30 in good health. Both conserved end residues are part of each CDR3. Each record gives: D gene, clone size, CDR3 length, V gene, J gene, CDR3 protein, CDR3 DNA. A D gene is named only where the DNA matches it firmly. Not all rows give a size; the values are once, few, many and, for expanded clones, a class.

>-|many|16|TRBV2|TRBJ2-6
CASSGPKGSGANVLTF
TGTGCCAGCAGTGGCCCGAAGGGGAGCGGGGCCAACGTCCTGACTTTC
>TRBD1|-|15|TRBV6-1|TRBJ1-2
CASSIRDRGFYGYTF
TGTGCCAGCAGTATCCGGGACAGGGGGTTCTATGGCTACACCTTC
>-|-|13|TRBV6-6|TRBJ2-5
CASSPGGPETQYF
TGTGCCAGCAGTCCCGGGGGCCCAGAGACCCAGTACTTC
>TRBD2|few|15|TRBV6-2/TRBV6-3|TRBJ2-7
CASSYSASGINEQYF
TGTGCCAGCAGTTACTCGGCTAGCGGGATTAATGAGCAGTACTTC
>-|-|14|TRBV2|TRBJ2-7
CASSEGLDIYEQYF
TGTGCCAGCAGTGAAGGATTAGATATCTACGAGCAGTACTTC
>TRBD1|few|15|TRBV7-9|TRBJ1-2
CASSYYVRGRDGYTF
TGTGCCAGCAGTTATTACGTCAGGGGGCGTGATGGCTACACCTTC
>-|few|13|TRBV12-3/TRBV12-4|TRBJ1-2
CASSDPGNYGYTF
TGTGCCAGCAGTGATCCAGGGAACTATGGCTACACCTTC
>-|-|16|TRBV28|TRBJ2-7
CARGPGLIGTSYEQYF
TGTGCCAGGGGCCCCGGGCTCATCGGGACCTCCTACGAGCAGTACTTC
>-|once|14|TRBV6-5|TRBJ1-2
CASSYRDQTRGYTF
TGTGCCAGCAGTTACAGGGACCAAACGCGCGGCTACACCTTC
>TRBD2|few|18|TRBV6-1|TRBJ2-2
CASKYLQASGRMTGELFF
TGTGCCAGCAAATACCTCCAAGCTAGCGGCCGTATGACCGGGGAGCTGTTTTTT